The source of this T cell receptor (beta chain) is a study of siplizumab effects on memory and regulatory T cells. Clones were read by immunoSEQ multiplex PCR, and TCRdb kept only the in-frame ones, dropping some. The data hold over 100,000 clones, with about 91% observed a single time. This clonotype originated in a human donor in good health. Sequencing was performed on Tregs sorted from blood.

The CDR3 DNA reads as TGTGCCATCAGTGGACGGGTAGGACAGGGGCTGGATGGCTACACCTTC. It codes for CAISGRVGQGLDGYTF. The genes are TRBV10-3 and TRBJ1-2; 9 bases agree with TRBD1. This CDR3 has 16 residues. The V and J ends lost 4 bases and 6 bases, in that order; junction bases with no gene match: 12. Per the germline V gene, CDR1 is ENHRY and CDR2 is SYGVKD.